These 22 T cell receptor beta chains came from one sample sequenced in a study of cytomegalovirus exposure and HLA in healthy donors. PCR used 60 Vbeta primers and 13 Jbeta primers. Produced via immunoSEQ multiplex PCR; TCRdb's table is partial and in-frame only. The sample shows tens of thousands of clones, 10% of them seen only once. The sequenced material came from PBMCs. The receptor set was obtained from a man aged 55-75 years in good health and CMV-seropositive.

The chain employs TRBV5-4 and TRBJ2-2; a possible D gene is TRBD1 (5 bases). Per germline, CDR1 SGHNT and CDR2 YYREEE (reference sequence). The germline V and J ends were trimmed by 0 bases and 5 bases, with 8 bases remaining between them. This CDR3 has 14 amino acids. CDR3 nucleotides: TGTGCCAGCAGCTTGGGCAGGGTTACCGGGGAGCTGTTTTTT. Amino acids: CASSLGRVTGELFF.

This clone came up a few times. V gene TRBV5-8 combines with J gene TRBJ2-7, with 9 bases aligning to TRBD1. V lost 0 bases and J lost 9; bases outside the gene matches: 4. Germline V gives CDR1 SGHTS, CDR2 YDEGEE. The CDR3 covers 13 residues. The CDR3 DNA is TGTGCCAGCAGCTTGGGGGACAGGGCGACGCAGTACTTC. This codes for CASSLGDRATQYF.

This clone was detected only a few times. The chain employs TRBV7-6 and TRBJ1-5, with D perhaps matching TRBD1 (5 bases). The germline V gene has CDR1 SGHVS and CDR2 FNYEAQ. V was pared by 2 bases and J by 6 bases, with 8 bases between. The CDR3 contains 13 residues. The CDR3 sequence: CASSLTGGQPQHF. The CDR3 DNA follows: TGTGCCAGCAGCTTAACGGGGGGTCAGCCCCAGCATTTT.

The chain uses TRBV21-1 and TRBJ2-1; TRBD1 is the table's D call and was not checked against the DNA. TRBV21-1 is reported as a pseudogene. The CDR3 sequence is 15 residues long. CDR3 region: CASSPRRQELDEQFF. CDR3 nucleotide sequence: TGTGCCAGCAGCCCCCGACGACAGGAGCTCGATGAGCAGTTCTTC.

This clone has just a few counts. This chain joins TRBV6-5 and TRBJ1-5; 7 nucleotides match TRBD1. Germline lookup yields CDR1 MNHEY and CDR2 SVGAGI. V lost 4 bases, J lost 5 bases, and 5 bases stayed unmatched. The CDR3 is 14 amino acids. CDR3 DNA sequence: TGTGCCAGCAGTTCCGGGACAGATGATCAGCCCCAGCATTTT. Its protein product is CASSSGTDDQPQHF.

Here the CDR3 DNA reads TGTGCCAGCAGCTCAATGACAGCTCCGCAAGAGACCCAGTACTTC. Its translation is CASSSMTAPQETQYF. The chain employs TRBV5-6 and TRBJ2-5; perhaps TRBD1 as D (5 bases). V lost 3 bases and J lost 2, with 14 bases in between. The CDR3 spans 15 residues. CDR1 is SGHDT, CDR2 YYEEEE, per germline. The variable domain in full, with the rest retrieved from reference TRBV5-6 and TRBJ2-5, is DAGVTQSPTHLIKTRGQQVTLRCSPKSGHDTVSWYQQALGQGPQFIFQYYEEEERQRGNFPDRFSGHQFPNYSSELNVNALLLGDSALYLCASSSMTAPQETQYFGPGTRLLVL.

As DNA, the CDR3 is TGTGCCAGCAGCGTGTCTAGCGGGGGCCGGGGGGATACGCAGTATTTT. Amino acids: CASSVSSGGRGDTQYF. The V and J genes are TRBV9 and TRBJ2-3, with 10 bases matching TRBD2. J lost 6 bases, V lost 2 bases, and 9 bases had no gene match. Germline V gene data show CDR1 as SGDLS and CDR2 as YYNGEE. The CDR3 is 16 residues long. The full variable domain, with the rest looked up from reference TRBV9 and TRBJ2-3, is DSGVTQTPKHLITATGQRVTLRCSPRSGDLSVYWYQQSLDQGLQFLIQYYNGEERAKGNILERFSAQQFPDLHSELNLSSLELGDSALYFCASSVSSGGRGDTQYFGPGTRLTVL.

This clone has only a few counts. The chain has TRBV30 and TRBJ2-7; 10 nucleotides agree with TRBD2. CDR3 size: 15 residues. Germline V CDR1 and CDR2: GTSNPN, SVGIG (reference sequence). The V gene end was trimmed by 5 bases and the J gene end by 2 bases; junction bases not matched to a gene: 9. CDR3 DNA sequence: TGTGCCTGGGGAAGGGGACTAGCGCTAGCCTACGAGCAGTACTTC. It codes for CAWGRGLALAYEQYF. The full variable domain, in which reference TRBV30 and TRBJ2-7 provide the parts outside the CDR3, is SQTIHQWPATLVQPVGSPLSLECTVEGTSNPNLYWYRQAAGRGLQLLFYSVGIGQISSEVPQNLSASRPQDRQFILSSKKLLLSDSGFYLCAWGRGLALAYEQYFGPGTRLTVT.

This clone was seen a few times. The J gene is TRBJ2-3, the V gene TRBV5-4; TRBD2 aligns across 10 bases. J gave up 2 bases and V 3 bases, and 3 bases lay outside the gene matches. Germline loops: CDR1 SGHNT, CDR2 YYREEE (reference sequence). The CDR3 consists of 15 residues. CDR3 nucleotide sequence: TGTGCCAGCAGCTCTGGACTAGCGGACACAGATACGCAGTATTTT. It is translated as CASSSGLADTDTQYF.

The chain uses TRBV6-1 and TRBJ2-7; 8 bases are shared with TRBD1. The CDR3 sequence is 14 residues long. Germline CDR1 is MNHNS and CDR2 is SASEGT. J lost 2 bases, V lost 4 bases, and 4 bases had no gene match. The CDR3 DNA follows: TGTGCCAGCAGTGTGGGACAGGCGGCCTACGAGCAGTACTTC. The encoded protein is CASSVGQAAYEQYF.

This sequence joins TRBV19 and TRBJ2-3, with TRBD2 identical over 10 bases. CDR3 size: 18 residues. The V and J ends lost 0 bases and 0 bases, in that order; junction bases with no gene match: 6. Per germline, CDR1 LNHDA and CDR2 SQIVND (reference sequence). In DNA form, the CDR3 reads TGTGCCAGTAGTATAGATCCTAGCGGGAGTTCTAGCACAGATACGCAGTATTTT. It is translated as CASSIDPSGSSSTDTQYF. Using reference TRBV19 and TRBJ2-3 for the parts outside the CDR3, the full variable domain is DGGITQSPKYLFRKEGQNVTLSCEQNLNHDAMYWYRQDPGQGLRLIYYSQIVNDFQKGDIAEGYSVSREKKESFPLTVTSAQKNPTAFYLCASSIDPSGSSSTDTQYFGPGTRLTVL.

This clone was seen a few times. J is TRBJ2-5 and V is TRBV2; 8 bases line up with TRBD1. The CDR3 spans 14 residues. Trimming cost V 6 bases and J 3 bases; bases outside gene matches: 6. Germline CDR1 is SNHLY and CDR2 is FYNNEI. CDR3 sequence (DNA): TGTGCCAGCAGCTTGGACAGGGCTAAAGAGACCCAGTACTTC. Residues: CASSLDRAKETQYF. Looking up the rest from reference TRBV2 and TRBJ2-5 gives the full variable domain: EPEVTQTPSHQVTQMGQEVILRCVPISNHLYFYWYRQILGQKVEFLVSFYNNEISEKSEIFDDQFSVERPDGSNFTLKIRSTKLEDSAMYFCASSLDRAKETQYFGPGTRLLVL.

The chain is built from TRBV5-1 and TRBJ2-3; 9 positions agree with TRBD2. V dropped 4 bases and J dropped 4; count of bases not matched to a gene: 1. The CDR3 length is 13 residues. CDR1 is SGHRS and CDR2 is YFSETQ in the germline V gene. CDR3 in amino acids: CASSAGGADTQYF. DNA for the CDR3: TGCGCCAGCAGCGCGGGAGGGGCAGATACGCAGTATTTT.

This clone showed up just a few times. The rearrangement joins TRBV7-2 to TRBJ2-2, with a weak D call TRBD2 (5 bases). The CDR3 consists of 14 residues. With 1 base removed from V and 7 bases from J, the gap between germline ends came to 10 bases. The germline gives CDR1 SGHTA, CDR2 FQGNSA. The CDR3: CASSLGGNHGELFF. The CDR3 DNA is TGTGCCAGCAGCTTAGGAGGGAATCACGGGGAGCTGTTTTTT.

This rearrangement joins TRBV7-6 to TRBJ1-3; 9 bases line up with TRBD1. This CDR3 has 17 amino acids. CDR1 is SGHVS, CDR2 FNYEAQ, per germline. V shed 5 bases, J shed 1 base, and the junction held 9 bases outside the gene matches. The CDR3 bases are TGTGCCAGCAGCCTACGAACAGGGGGCGCGTCTGGAAACACCATATATTTT. Its translation is CASSLRTGGASGNTIYF.

CDR3 nucleotide sequence: TGTGCCAGCAGCTTGGGAAGTAGCGGGGGGTGGGACGAGCAGTTCTTC. This encodes CASSLGSSGGWDEQFF. V gene TRBV5-6 combines with J gene TRBJ2-1; TRBD2 matches at 10 bases. Per the germline V gene, CDR1 is SGHDT and CDR2 is YYEEEE. V lost 0 bases and J lost 10; bases outside the gene matches: 10. The CDR3 extends over 16 amino acids.

This clone was detected only a few times. J is TRBJ2-7 and V is TRBV18; D is possibly TRBD2 (6 bases). Germline CDR1 and CDR2: KGHSH and LQKENI. The V gene lost 5 bases and the J gene lost 2 bases, with 16 bases spanning the gap. The CDR3 sequence is 15 residues long. The CDR3 bases are TGTGCCAGCTCAGCCCGGAACGGGGGACCCTACGAGCAGTACTTC. It encodes CASSARNGGPYEQYF.

This clone has more than one count but fewer than ten. The chain joins TRBV10-3 to TRBJ1-2, with 11 bases aligning to TRBD1. The germline V gene encodes CDR1 ENHRY and CDR2 SYGVKD. This CDR3 contains 18 residues. The ends lost 2 bases at V and 6 bases at J; junction bases unmatched: 14. The chain's CDR3 is CAISELRTGGERGDGYTF. CDR3 DNA sequence: TGTGCCATCAGTGAGCTAAGGACAGGGGGCGAGAGGGGGGATGGCTACACCTTC.

This clone came up a few times. This sequence joins TRBV5-1 and TRBJ2-2; 8 bases align to TRBD1. Germline trimming cut 0 bases from V and 5 bases from J; bases unmatched to any gene: 3. The germline V gene encodes CDR1 SGHRS and CDR2 YFSETQ. This CDR3 region has 15 residues. The CDR3 nucleotides are TGCGCCAGCAGCTTGGCCACAGGGGGGACCGGGGAGCTGTTTTTT. Translation: CASSLATGGTGELFF. The full variable domain, rest sourced from reference TRBV5-1 and TRBJ2-2, is KAGVTQTPRYLIKTRGQQVTLSCSPISGHRSVSWYQQTPGQGLQFLFEYFSETQRNKGNFPGRFSGRQFSNSRSEMNVSTLELGDSALYLCASSLATGGTGELFFGEGSRLTVL.

This clone was observed a handful of times. The chain has TRBV5-4 and TRBJ2-2; the match to TRBD1 covers 10 bases. This CDR3 has 17 amino acids. Germline assignment: CDR1 SGHNT and CDR2 YYREEE (reference sequence). V shed 5 bases, J shed 6 bases, and the junction held 13 bases outside the gene matches. The CDR3 DNA follows: TGTGCCAGCAGTATCCTCAGGGGGACAGGGGACGCCGGGGAGCTGTTTTTT. Amino acids: CASSILRGTGDAGELFF.

The chain combines TRBV7-3 with TRBJ2-1, with TRBD2 matching 9 bases. The CDR3 is made up of 16 amino acids. Germline CDR1 is SGHTA and CDR2 is FQGTGA. The junction had 8 bases not matched to a gene; V was cut back by 2 bases and J by 6 bases. The CDR3: CASSLLAGGPINEQFF. For the CDR3, the DNA is TGTGCCAGCAGCTTACTTGCGGGAGGGCCAATCAATGAGCAGTTCTTC.

J is TRBJ2-5 and V is TRBV19; possible D gene TRBD1, 6 bases. This CDR3 comprises 16 residues. V lost 0 bases to trimming and J lost 5 bases, with 16 bases between them. CDR1 is LNHDA and CDR2 is SQIVND in the germline V gene (reference sequence). For the CDR3, the DNA is TGTGCCAGTAGTATAGATCCGGACAGTGGGGCTGAGACCCAGTACTTC. The encoded protein is CASSIDPDSGAETQYF.